This TCR beta chain stems from a study of blood T cell repertoires in COVID-19. As for the study in general: Material from acute and convalescent COVID-19 was sourced from the United States, Italy and Spain.

The table came from immunoSEQ multiplex PCR; TCRdb's copy has only in-frame clones and leaves some out. This sample has about 320,000 clones, with about 90% found just once. The CDR3 covers 16 residues. Trimming left V 1 base short and J 4 bases short, with 14 bases between. CDR1 SNHLY and CDR2 FYNNEI come from the germline V gene. Cohort assignment relied on participant-reported clinical history. The receptor was derived from a young man who had recovered from COVID-19. Sequenced: PBMCs or T cells enriched from blood (not recorded which). This rearrangement joins TRBV2 to TRBJ1-3, with D possibly being TRBD1 (6 bases). For the CDR3, the DNA is TGTGCCAGCAGTGAAGTGGGTCAGGGGATCGGAAACACCATATATTTT. This encodes CASSEVGQGIGNTIYF.